The 32 T cell receptor beta chains in this list originate from one sample, sequenced in a study of molecular identifiers for immune sequencing clone quantification. TCRdb reanalysed the PCR reads using MiXCR and keeps one entry per CDR3 protein. The repertoire has approximately 550,000 distinct CDR3 sequences, around 25% of them found once; the top ten carry over 0.6%. The sequenced sample consisted of naive CD8+ T cells from blood, with Jurkat cell RNA spiked in. Subset here: FACS-sorted CD8+CD4-CCR7+CD45RA+ naive T cells. The receptors originated from a human donor in good health. Some libraries in this study had Jurkat cell RNA spiked in.

This clonotype came up a few times. The rearrangement joins TRBV20-1 to TRBJ2-3; TRBD2 matches at 11 bases. CDR3 length: 16 residues. The V segment lost 3 bases and the J segment 4 bases; nucleotides outside the gene matches: 9. CDR1 is DFQATT and CDR2 is SNEGSKA in the germline V gene (reference sequence). The CDR3: CSARVAGGMIADTQYF. CDR3 bases: TGCAGTGCTAGGGTAGCGGGAGGGATGATCGCAGATACGCAGTATTTT.

The chain carries TRBV6-2 or TRBV6-3 and TRBJ1-5; D is uncertain. This CDR3 contains 12 residues. Trimming cost V 2 bases and J 7 bases, with 6 bases left between them. Germline V lookup: CDR1 MNHEY, CDR2 SVGEGT. The CDR3 spells CASSYVSQPQHF. CDR3 DNA: TGTGCCAGCAGTTACGTATCCCAGCCCCAGCATTTT.

For this clonotype: This sequence may be a read error, since a much larger clone differs from it by one base. CDR3 region: CASSVGSLYEQYF. CDR3 DNA sequence: TGCGCCAGCAGTGTTGGCAGCCTGTACGAGCAGTACTTC. V gene TRBV10-2 combines with J gene TRBJ2-7; D remains unclear. V was shortened by 4 bases and J by 4 bases, with 11 bases between the two germline ends. Per germline, CDR1 WSHSY and CDR2 SAAADI. The CDR3 length is 13 residues.

As to this clonotype: A read error may produce the germline difference seen at one junction end. The chain recombines TRBV12-3 or TRBV12-4 with TRBJ1-2; possible D gene TRBD1, 5 bases. This CDR3 has 13 residues. The CDR3 nucleotides are TGTGCCAGCAGTTTCGGGGACGAGTATGGCCACACCTTC. Its protein is CASSFGDEYGHTF.

V and J are TRBV27 and TRBJ2-5, with 11 positions matching TRBD1. Germline V lookup: CDR1 MNHEY, CDR2 SMNVEV (reference sequence). This CDR3 is built from 15 residues. Trimming at V came to 9 bases and at J to 5 bases, leaving 11 bases not matched to a gene. The CDR3 loop reads CASNGQGASPETQYF. In DNA form, the CDR3 reads TGTGCCAGTAACGGACAGGGGGCTAGTCCCGAGACCCAGTACTTC.

This clonotype was detected ten times or more. The chain carries TRBV19 and TRBJ2-5; 7 positions match TRBD1. The trim removed 6 bases at V and 13 bases at J, leaving 11 bases unmatched. The CDR3 runs to 12 residues. Germline CDR1 and CDR2: LNHDA and SQIVND (reference sequence). The DNA for the CDR3 is TGTGCCAGTAGCTCCGTTGACAGGGTTCCGTACTTC. Protein product: CASSSVDRVPYF.

This clonotype was seen a handful of times. V is TRBV27 and J is TRBJ2-5, with D hard to call. Germline CDR1 and CDR2: MNHEY and SMNVEV (reference sequence). Between the trimmed V and J ends, which lost 3 bases and 7 bases, there was a span of 12 bases. The CDR3 runs 13 residues. The CDR3 sequence: CASSFSASGTQYF. The CDR3 DNA follows: TGTGCCAGCAGTTTTAGTGCCTCAGGGACCCAGTACTTC.

This clonotype was found once. One base away lies a much larger clone, so this may be a sequencing read error. The chain couples TRBV11-1 to TRBJ2-3; D is uncertain. V lost 5 bases and J 10 bases, leaving 13 bases between the germline ends. Per germline, CDR1 SGHAT and CDR2 FQDESV (reference sequence). There are 12 residues in the CDR3. Here the CDR3 DNA reads TGTGCCAGCAGCCCCCTGGCCGATCCGCAGTATTTT. The encoded protein is CASSPLADPQYF.

This clonotype was observed a handful of times. The CDR3 DNA follows: TGCAGCGTTAACACAGGGAGGAACGAGCAGTACTTC. This translates into CSVNTGRNEQYF. V gene TRBV29-1 combines with J gene TRBJ2-7; D could derive from TRBD1 or TRBD2 (6 bases each). This CDR3 region has 12 residues. CDR1 is SQVTM and CDR2 is ANQGSEA in the germline V gene. Trimming took 5 bases from V and 5 from J, leaving 13 bases between them.

This clonotype has just a few counts. The J gene is TRBJ2-1, the V gene TRBV20-1, with 9 bases that match TRBD2. Trimming at V came to 6 bases and at J to 9 bases, leaving 9 bases not matched to a gene. There are 13 residues in the CDR3. Germline-derived CDR1 and CDR2 are DFQATT and SNEGSKA (reference sequence). CDR3 in DNA: TGCAGTGCGAACGGACTAGCGACGGTTGAGCAGTTCTTC. As protein: CSANGLATVEQFF.

This clonotype was observed once. Being one base from a much bigger clone, this may be a read error. The genes are TRBV7-6 and TRBJ2-7; TRBD2 matches 7 bases. Germline CDR1 SGHVS, CDR2 FNYEAQ. The CDR3 is 14 amino acids. The CDR3 loop reads CAGSHRTGGIEQYF. The CDR3 region has the DNA TGTGCCGGCAGCCATAGGACCGGGGGGATCGAGCAGTACTTC.

The V call is TRBV6-6, the J call TRBJ1-4; 7 bases are a match to TRBD1. The ends lost 7 bases at V and 2 bases at J; junction bases unmatched: 13. CDR3 length: 17 amino acids. CDR1 is MNHNY, CDR2 SVGAGI, per germline (reference sequence). The CDR3 DNA reads TGTGCCAGCATAAAAGGGACAGCCGAGGGGACTAATGAAAAACTGTTTTTT. It encodes CASIKGTAEGTNEKLFF.

The chain recombines TRBV9 with TRBJ2-1; the D gene could be TRBD1 or TRBD2 (5 bases each). The CDR3 totals 15 residues. Trimming cost V 1 base and J 8 bases, with 16 bases left between them. Germline CDR1 SGDLS, CDR2 YYNGEE. For the CDR3, the DNA is TGTGCCAGCAGCGTAACTACCGGGACCCCCTATGAGCAGTTCTTC. Translated, it gives CASSVTTGTPYEQFF.

This rearrangement joins TRBV30 to TRBJ2-2, with unresolved D. The CDR3 length is 14 residues. Trimming cost V 0 bases and J 9 bases, with 14 bases left between them. Per the germline V gene, CDR1 is GTSNPN and CDR2 is SVGIG (reference sequence). Here the CDR3 reads CAWSVTPANRELFF. DNA of the CDR3: TGTGCCTGGAGTGTAACTCCAGCGAACCGGGAGCTGTTTTTT.

This clonotype showed up just a few times. The rearrangement links TRBV2 to TRBJ2-2, with 12 bases aligning to TRBD2. With 3 bases clipped from V and 0 bases from J, the junction kept 5 bases outside the gene matches. CDR1 SNHLY and CDR2 FYNNEI come from the germline V gene. The CDR3 contains 18 residues. Here the CDR3 DNA reads TGTGCCAGCAGTGATACGAGGACTAGCGGGGCGAACACCGGGGAGCTGTTTTTT. The encoded protein is CASSDTRTSGANTGELFF. Supplemented by reference TRBV2 and TRBJ2-2, the full variable domain reads EPEVTQTPSHQVTQMGQEVILRCVPISNHLYFYWYRQILGQKVEFLVSFYNNEISEKSEIFDDQFSVERPDGSNFTLKIRSTKLEDSAMYFCASSDTRTSGANTGELFFGEGSRLTVL.

The chain couples TRBV20-1 to TRBJ2-5; tentatively, D is TRBD2 (5 bases). The germline gives CDR1 DFQATT, CDR2 SNEGSKA (reference sequence). The V and J ends lost 0 bases and 2 bases respectively, with 16 bases between them. CDR3 length: 16 amino acids. In DNA, the CDR3 is TGCAGTGCTAGAGAACCAGGACTTCATATTCAAGAGACCCAGTACTTC. This sequence encodes CSAREPGLHIQETQYF.

With respect to this clonotype: With a much larger clone just one base away, this may be a read error. The rearrangement links TRBV5-1 to TRBJ2-3, with TRBD1 matching 7 bases. This CDR3 has 14 amino acids. CDR1 is SGHRS and CDR2 is YFSETQ in the germline V gene. CDR3 residues: CASSLWDRTATQYF. Written as DNA, the CDR3 is TGCGCCAGCAGCTTATGGGACAGAACAGCTACGCAGTATTTT.

This clonotype was observed a handful of times. This sequence joins TRBV7-9 and TRBJ1-2; D ambiguous. Germline-derived CDR1 and CDR2 are SEHNR and FQNEAQ (reference sequence). Trimming cost V 5 bases and J 4 bases, with 8 bases left between them. CDR3 length equals 12 residues. The DNA of the CDR3 is TGTGCCAGCAGCCGCCGACCCTATGGCTACACCTTC. Translated, it gives CASSRRPYGYTF.

The chain has TRBV7-2 and TRBJ1-3, with D unclear. CDR3 length equals 13 residues. V was clipped by 3 bases and J by 2 bases, with 5 bases between them. CDR1 SGHTA and CDR2 FQGNSA come from the germline V gene. Written as DNA, the CDR3 is TGTGCCAGCAGCTTTACAGCTGGAAACACCATATATTTT. This encodes CASSFTAGNTIYF.

The chain recombines TRBV29-1 with TRBJ2-2; D perhaps matches TRBD2 (5 bases). Germline CDR1 and CDR2: SQVTM and ANQGSEA. The ends were cut back, 2 bases at V and 1 base at J, with 11 bases in the middle. The CDR3 covers 15 residues. Written as DNA, the CDR3 is TGCAGCGTTGAAATGTCCAGCGGGAACACCGGGGAGCTGTTTTTT. Protein sequence: CSVEMSSGNTGELFF.

For the CDR3, the DNA is TGCAGCGTCGCCGGGACTAGCGGGGGGTACAATGAGCAGTTCTTC. Protein sequence: CSVAGTSGGYNEQFF. The J gene is TRBJ2-1, the V gene TRBV29-1; 15 nucleotides agree with TRBD2. The CDR3 is made up of 15 amino acids. Germline lookup yields CDR1 SQVTM and CDR2 ANQGSEA. V shed 6 bases and J 4 bases; nucleotides not matched to a gene: 4.

The V call is TRBV2, the J call TRBJ2-1, with 7 positions matching TRBD2. The CDR3 is made up of 14 amino acids. Losses at the gene ends were 9 bases for V and 8 bases for J; bases not matched to a gene: 13. The germline V gene encodes CDR1 SNHLY and CDR2 FYNNEI. CDR3 protein: CASNWGLAGDEQFF. The CDR3 DNA follows: TGTGCCAGTAATTGGGGTTTGGCGGGAGATGAGCAGTTCTTC.

This clonotype came up many times. The genes are TRBV6-2 or TRBV6-3 and TRBJ2-5; D is undetermined. Trimming pared 6 bases from V and 2 bases from J, leaving 16 bases between. CDR1 MNHEY and CDR2 SVGEGT come from the germline V gene. The CDR3 is 15 amino acids. CDR3 nucleotides: TGTGCCAGCAGACACGGGTACACCCCGCAAGAGACCCAGTACTTC. It translates to CASRHGYTPQETQYF.

This clonotype was picked up many times. The V call is TRBV20-1, the J call TRBJ2-5; 8 bases agree with TRBD2. This CDR3 is 15 amino acids long. Germline trimming cut 0 bases from V and 4 bases from J; bases unmatched to any gene: 7. Germline V gives CDR1 DFQATT, CDR2 SNEGSKA (reference sequence). In DNA, the CDR3 is TGCAGTGCTAGAGATCCTGCGGGGGGCGGAGAGACCCAGTACTTC. Translating gives CSARDPAGGGETQYF.

This clonotype was counted only a few times. V and J are TRBV27 and TRBJ1-2; D perhaps matches TRBD1 (5 bases). Per the germline V gene, CDR1 is MNHEY and CDR2 is SMNVEV (reference sequence). V was cut by 2 bases and J by 6 bases, with 22 bases left in between. This CDR3 is built from 17 residues. CDR3 residues: CASSLGTTDVAINGYTF. CDR3 sequence (DNA): TGTGCCAGCAGTTTAGGGACCACCGACGTAGCTATTAATGGCTACACCTTC.

This clonotype has a handful of counts. This chain connects TRBV4-1 to TRBJ2-7; the D gene could be TRBD1 or TRBD2 (5 bases each). CDR3 length equals 15 residues. V was trimmed by 0 bases and J by 4 bases, leaving 13 bases between them. Germline V gene data show CDR1 as MGHRA and CDR2 as YSYEKL. CDR3 residues: CASSQERGRLYEQYF. CDR3 nucleotides: TGCGCCAGCAGCCAAGAAAGGGGCAGACTATACGAGCAGTACTTC.

CDR3 sequence: CASSQDVGGRFPEQYF. Here the CDR3 DNA reads TGCGCCAGCAGCCAAGACGTAGGGGGGCGCTTCCCCGAGCAGTACTTC. This chain connects TRBV4-3 to TRBJ2-7; D might be TRBD1 or TRBD2, each matching 6 bases. The CDR3 is made up of 16 amino acids. Trimming took 0 bases from V and 6 from J, leaving 18 bases between them. Per germline, CDR1 LGHNA and CDR2 YSLEER.

V and J are TRBV7-9 and TRBJ1-4; 7 nucleotides line up with TRBD1. The V segment lost 1 base and the J segment 4 bases; nucleotides outside the gene matches: 6. CDR3 size: 16 residues. CDR1 and CDR2 from the germline V gene are SEHNR and FQNEAQ (reference sequence). The CDR3 spells CASSLGEGTVNEKLFF. The DNA of the CDR3 is TGTGCCAGCAGCTTAGGGGAGGGGACAGTTAATGAAAAACTGTTTTTT.

In the case of this clonotype: It is unclear where the CDR3 begins or ends on the DNA, so no DNA is shown, and the CDR3 is as TCRdb lists it. The chain combines TRBV7-9 with TRBJ2-5; the listed D gene, TRBD1, was not tested against the DNA. The germline V gene has CDR1 SEHNR and CDR2 FQNEAQ (reference sequence). The CDR3 is 14 residues long, ends included. The CDR3 loop reads CASSLVGAGTPKNF.

This chain connects TRBV19 to TRBJ2-5, with D perhaps matching TRBD2 (6 bases). Germline V gene lookup returns CDR1 LNHDA and CDR2 SQIVND (reference sequence). The CDR3 has 15 residues. The V end lost 6 bases, the J end lost 2 bases, and 16 bases lay between the germline ends. The CDR3 sequence is CASSSGTRGQETQYF. The DNA for the CDR3 is TGTGCCAGTAGCTCCGGAACCCGGGGGCAAGAGACCCAGTACTTC.

The chain joins TRBV7-6 to TRBJ1-1; no definite D call. Trimming stripped 5 bases from V and 1 base from J, with 11 bases between. Germline CDR1 and CDR2: SGHVS and FNYEAQ. The CDR3 sequence is 14 residues long. CDR3 nucleotide sequence: TGTGCCAGCAGCCAGCTTGGGTCGAACACTGAAGCTTTCTTT. Its protein product is CASSQLGSNTEAFF.

This clonotype was counted a single time. The rearrangement uses TRBV7-9 and TRBJ2-1; D uncertain. The germline V and J ends were trimmed by 2 bases and 10 bases, with 9 bases remaining between them. Germline loops: CDR1 SEHNR, CDR2 FQNEAQ (reference sequence). The CDR3 spans 12 residues. This chain's CDR3 is CASSLPGQEQFF. CDR3 coding DNA: TGTGCCAGCAGCTTACCCGGCCAAGAGCAGTTCTTC. Based on the CDR3 plus reference TRBV7-9 and TRBJ2-1, the full variable domain is DTGVSQNPRHKITKRGQNVTFRCDPISEHNRLYWYRQTLGQGPEFLTYFQNEAQLEKSRLLSDRFSAERPKGSFSTLEIQRTEQGDSAMYLCASSLPGQEQFFGPGTRLTVL.